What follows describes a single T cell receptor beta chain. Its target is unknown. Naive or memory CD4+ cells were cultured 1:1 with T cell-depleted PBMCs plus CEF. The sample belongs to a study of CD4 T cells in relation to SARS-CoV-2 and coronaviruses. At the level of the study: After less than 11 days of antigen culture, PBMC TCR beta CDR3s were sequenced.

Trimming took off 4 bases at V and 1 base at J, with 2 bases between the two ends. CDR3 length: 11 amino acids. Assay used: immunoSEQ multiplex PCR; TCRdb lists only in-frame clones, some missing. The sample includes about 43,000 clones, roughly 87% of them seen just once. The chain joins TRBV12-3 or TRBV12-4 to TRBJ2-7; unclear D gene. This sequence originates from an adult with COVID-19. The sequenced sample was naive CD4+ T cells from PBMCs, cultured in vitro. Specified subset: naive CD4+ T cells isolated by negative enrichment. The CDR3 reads CASSSSYEQYF. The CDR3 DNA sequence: TGTGCCAGCAGTTCGTCCTACGAGCAGTACTTC.